A selection of T cell receptor beta chains follows, all from one sample in a study of T cells after yellow fever vaccination. TCRdb reprocessed the 5' RACE reads via MiXCR and lists one record per CDR3 protein. The top ten clones hold 15% to 20% of a sample with fewer than 500,000 distinct CDR3 sequences, 15% to 20% of them seen once. Material: PBMCs, obtained before the yellow fever booster vaccination. The receptors derive from a man between 18 and 29 years old who received the YFV17D yellow fever vaccine. Each CDR3 is given with its conserved first and last residue.

j_call | v_call | cdr3_aa
TRBJ1-1 | TRBV18 | CASSLMKTGVATEAFF
TRBJ2-5 | TRBV3-1 | CASSQTGIQETQYF
TRBJ2-3 | TRBV15 | CATSDGGPTDTQYF
TRBJ2-5 | TRBV3-1 | CASSQIAGEETQYF
TRBJ2-3 | TRBV4-1 | CASSQSASGAYTQYF
TRBJ2-4 | TRBV15 | CATSRTGGENIQYF
TRBJ1-2 | TRBV29-1 | CSAGLNYGDTF
TRBJ2-5 | TRBV7-2 | CASRRWSGVQETQYF
TRBJ1-5 | TRBV6-2/TRBV6-3 | CASGGGGNQPQHF
TRBJ2-7 | TRBV7-2 | CASRLKGTYEQYF
TRBJ2-3 | TRBV27 | CASSTRDPGQTQYF
TRBJ1-1 | TRBV5-1 | CASSWSLPGNTEAFF
TRBJ2-3 | TRBV30 | CAWINSLRLRGGVTDTQYF
TRBJ1-4 | TRBV7-2 | CASRSDGEKLFF
TRBJ2-4 | TRBV28 | CASSTGQLKNIQYF
TRBJ2-3 | TRBV28 | CASNRGQSTDTQYF
TRBJ1-4 | TRBV4-3 | CASSQDPGAQANEKLFF
TRBJ2-3 | TRBV6-5 | CASSYGERGTASDTQYF
TRBJ2-2 | TRBV12-5 | CAGGSYTGELFF
TRBJ1-2 | TRBV5-4 | CASTTMGLSQGGYTF
TRBJ2-3 | TRBV18 | CASSPRFTSTDTQYF
TRBJ2-7 | TRBV18 | CASSPRQASYEQYF
TRBJ2-5 | TRBV7-2 | CASSLAPAIETQYF
TRBJ2-3 | TRBV15 | CATRYGGAPHTDTQYF
TRBJ2-2 | TRBV9 | CASTPQRGANTGELFF
TRBJ1-2 | TRBV5-1 | CATRLTGDQKRDGYTF
TRBJ2-3 | TRBV9 | CASSVVRESTDTQYF
TRBJ2-1 | TRBV7-3 | CASSYAPAGVGEQFF
TRBJ2-6 | TRBV7-9 | CASSPRTAGSSGANVLTF
TRBJ2-1 | TRBV7-3 | CASSSLGTSGSSYNEQFF
TRBJ2-2 | TRBV12-3/TRBV12-4 | CASRRGELFF
TRBJ1-1 | TRBV7-9 | CASSSTGQVLF
TRBJ1-2 | TRBV7-9 | CASSSQGGPYGYTF
TRBJ2-3 | TRBV6-6 | CASSGTSSSDTQYF
TRBJ1-6 | TRBV6-1 | CASSEKLARGDNSPLHF
TRBJ2-5 | TRBV4-1 | CASSQVHGETQYF
TRBJ2-2 | TRBV9 | CASSGTGGENTGELFF
TRBJ2-7 | TRBV7-2 | CASSLGQGGYYEQYF
TRBJ1-3 | TRBV7-2 | CASSLYTGSIYF
TRBJ2-2 | TRBV7-9 | CASSLGAGAPNTGELFF
TRBJ2-3 | TRBV5-1 | CASREGPQGTDTQYF
TRBJ2-3 | TRBV30 | CARGQREDTQYF